Sequencing of this T cell receptor beta chain was carried out in a study of T cell changes during pregnancy in multiple sclerosis. The CDR3 is made up of 16 amino acids. Germline V gene sequence: CDR1 LNHNV, CDR2 YYDKDF (reference sequence). V lost 5 bases and J lost 7; bases outside the gene matches: 10. Sequencing used immunoSEQ multiplex PCR; TCRdb keeps in-frame clones, though not all of them. The sample includes more than 11,000 clones, approximately 95% of them seen just once. This chain links TRBV15 with TRBJ2-1; 11 nucleotides line up with TRBD2. Sample: peripheral blood, taken in the second trimester of pregnancy. The source of this sequence is a female donor in good health, enrolled as a control in a pregnancy study. The CDR3 nucleotides read TGTGCCACCAGCGGGGGAACCGGGACTAGCGGTAATGAGCAGTTCTTC. Translation gives CATSGGTGTSGNEQFF.